The following is a TCR beta chain sequence with its context. The source of the sample is a study of blood T cell repertoires in COVID-19. Study-level background: Acute and convalescent COVID-19 specimens originated in the United States, Italy and Spain. From T cells, B-cell-depleted T cells, or PBMCs came the material, which was cDNA or gDNA.

V was trimmed by 10 bases and J by 6 bases, leaving 20 bases between them. This CDR3 is 14 amino acids long. CDR1 and CDR2 (germline): MNHEY, SVGAGI. Original processing notes: Nucleated cell counts were estimated from reference gene primer amplification. The protocol was immunoSEQ multiplex PCR, while the TCRdb copy is restricted to in-frame clones and leaves out a portion. V and J calls and clone size are copied from that table; D and trimming were computed from the DNA. The table lists tens of thousands of clones, approximately 89% of them singletons. The specimen sequenced was peripheral blood. This chain joins TRBV6-5 and TRBJ2-3; no definite D call. The source is a woman between 40 and 55 years old with acute or convalescent COVID-19. The CDR3 DNA reads as TGTGCCACTACTCCTAGAGACCATCTGGATACGCAGTATTTT. This encodes CATTPRDHLDTQYF.